What follows are 31 T cell receptor beta chains derived from one specimen sequenced in a study of patients and donors after allogeneic stem cell transplantation. In TCRdb, the RT-PCR reads were re-called with MiXCR into one record per CDR3 protein. The data show about a million distinct CDR3 sequences, around 17% seen once. Sequenced sample: blood, either unsorted or a sorted T cell fraction (not recorded which). The receptors were gathered from a human donor who was either an allogeneic HSCT recipient or a stem cell or donor lymphocyte infusion donor (not recorded which). It is not recorded whose cells these are; they may come from a transplant donor.

The sample holds a few counts of this clonotype. The chain uses TRBV5-1 and TRBJ2-1; TRBD2 aligns across 9 bases. The junction had 10 bases not matched to a gene; V was cut back by 0 bases and J by 9 bases. The CDR3 length is 16 residues. Germline V CDR1 and CDR2: SGHRS, YFSETQ. Here the CDR3 DNA reads TGCGCCAGCAGCTTGGTAGCGGGAGTAACGCTCGGTGAGCAGTTCTTC. This encodes CASSLVAGVTLGEQFF.

The rearrangement links TRBV29-1 to TRBJ2-3, with D unclear. This CDR3 region has 12 residues. The germline V and J ends were trimmed by 7 bases and 4 bases, with 12 bases remaining between them. Germline loops: CDR1 SQVTM, CDR2 ANQGSEA. The CDR3 sequence is CSAVVVADTQYF. CDR3 nucleotide sequence: TGCAGCGCGGTGGTGGTGGCAGATACGCAGTATTTT.

This clonotype appeared a few times. V and J are TRBV28 and TRBJ1-2; D is possibly TRBD1 (6 bases). In germline, CDR1 is MDHEN, CDR2 SYDVKM. The length of the CDR3 is 15 residues. Trimming left V 4 bases short and J 4 bases short, with 16 bases between. CDR3 in DNA: TGTGCCAGCAGTTCCGGGTCGGTAGGGGGCTATGGCTACACCTTC. The encoded protein is CASSSGSVGGYGYTF.

V and J are TRBV5-1 and TRBJ1-6; TRBD1 matches at 7 bases. The CDR3 extends over 16 amino acids. Germline-derived CDR1 and CDR2 are SGHRS and YFSETQ. Trimming cost V 3 bases and J 0 bases; bases outside gene matches: 3. This CDR3 reads CASSSRGGSYNSPLHF. The CDR3 bases are TGCGCCAGCAGCTCCAGGGGGGGCTCCTATAATTCACCCCTCCACTTT.

The chain is built from TRBV7-9 and TRBJ2-1, with D perhaps given as TRBD1 or TRBD2 (6 bases each). The CDR3 is 14 amino acids. The V gene lost 3 bases and the J gene lost 7 bases, with 13 bases spanning the gap. Germline assignment: CDR1 SEHNR and CDR2 FQNEAQ (reference sequence). CDR3 sequence: CASSFGGRGNEQFF. DNA of the CDR3: TGTGCCAGCAGCTTCGGGGGCCGCGGGAATGAGCAGTTCTTC.

This clonotype has only a few counts. The rearrangement joins TRBV6-2 or TRBV6-3 to TRBJ2-5; D may be TRBD1 or TRBD2 (6 bases each). The length of the CDR3 is 15 residues. V lost 1 base and J lost 2, with 11 bases in between. CDR1 is MNHEY, CDR2 SVGEGT, per germline. The CDR3 nucleotides are TGTGCCAGCAGTTACTGGAGGAGGGGGCAAGAGACCCAGTACTTC. Amino acids: CASSYWRRGQETQYF.

The chain is built from TRBV10-3 and TRBJ2-7, with 11 bases that match TRBD2. CDR3 length: 14 amino acids. J gave up 5 bases and V 6 bases, and 6 bases lay outside the gene matches. Germline values: CDR1 ENHRY, CDR2 SYGVKD. The CDR3 DNA reads as TGTGCCATCAGAACTAGCGGGAGTTTCGACGAGCAGTACTTC. Protein: CAIRTSGSFDEQYF.

The chain employs TRBV6-1 and TRBJ2-5, with D maybe TRBD1 (5 bases). The CDR3 has 13 amino acids. Germline CDR1 is MNHNS and CDR2 is SASEGT. Trimming pared 10 bases from V and 5 bases from J, leaving 17 bases between. CDR3 amino acids: CAIGRGRRETQYF. DNA of the CDR3: TGTGCCATTGGAAGGGGTAGAAGGGAGACCCAGTACTTC.

This clonotype came up a few times. The chain combines TRBV5-1 with TRBJ1-2, with TRBD1 as a possible D gene (5 bases). V was shortened by 0 bases and J by 2 bases, with 11 bases between the two germline ends. The CDR3 totals 15 residues. Per the germline V gene, CDR1 is SGHRS and CDR2 is YFSETQ. The CDR3 reads CASSLDRSPNYGYTF. The CDR3 DNA is TGCGCCAGCAGCTTGGACAGGTCCCCCAACTATGGCTACACCTTC.

This clonotype was detected a few times. The chain uses TRBV25-1 and TRBJ2-2; 9 bases align to TRBD1. CDR3 length: 15 amino acids. After removal of 5 bases from V and 5 bases from J, the junction contained 6 bases not matched to a gene. CDR1 and CDR2 from the germline V gene are MGHDK and SYGVNS. CDR3 nucleotides: TGTGCCAGCAGTCCATCCGGGACAGGGACCGGGGAGCTGTTTTTT. This gives the protein CASSPSGTGTGELFF.

The rearrangement links TRBV6-5 to TRBJ2-1, with D possibly being TRBD2 (6 bases). CDR1 is MNHEY and CDR2 is SVGAGI in the germline V gene. This CDR3 spans 15 amino acids. Deletions cut 2 bases from V and 4 bases from J, with 12 bases between. The CDR3: CASSYEAGPYNEQFF. CDR3 nucleotide sequence: TGTGCCAGCAGTTACGAGGCGGGACCATACAATGAGCAGTTCTTC.

The gene calls are TRBV3-1 and TRBJ2-3; the match to TRBD2 covers 13 bases. This CDR3 has 18 residues. V was pared by 0 bases and J by 5 bases, with 8 bases of the junction left unmatched. Germline lookup yields CDR1 LGHDT and CDR2 YNNKEL (reference sequence). CDR3 DNA: TGTGCCAGCAGCCAAGATCGAACTAGCGGGAGGGTTGGAGATACGCAGTATTTT. This codes for CASSQDRTSGRVGDTQYF.

The chain employs TRBV6-5 and TRBJ1-2; D perhaps matches TRBD1 (5 bases). CDR3 length: 15 amino acids. From germline, CDR1 is MNHEY and CDR2 SVGAGI. Trimming took off 3 bases at V and 5 bases at J, with 16 bases between the two ends. This chain's CDR3 is CASSYSQTEYYGYTF. The CDR3 DNA sequence: TGTGCCAGCAGTTATTCCCAGACAGAGTATTATGGCTACACCTTC.

The CDR3 DNA is TGTGCCAGCTCACCTATCGGGCGGCAGGGGTACTCCTACGAGCAGTACTTC. Translating it yields CASSPIGRQGYSYEQYF. This chain links TRBV18 with TRBJ2-7; TRBD1 is a possible D gene (6 bases). CDR1 and CDR2 (germline): KGHSH, LQKENI. The CDR3 loop spans 17 amino acids. Trimming left V 3 bases short and J 0 bases short, with 18 bases between.

This clonotype was found a few times. The chain joins TRBV29-1 to TRBJ1-2, with D unresolved. Germline V gene data show CDR1 as SQVTM and CDR2 as ANQGSEA. There are 11 residues in the CDR3. Trimming shortened V by 6 bases and J by 8 bases, and 13 bases separated the two germline ends. The CDR3 reads CSVLGNTGYTF. DNA of the CDR3: TGCAGCGTCCTTGGAAATACCGGCTACACCTTC.

This clonotype showed up just a few times. The V call is TRBV7-9, the J call TRBJ2-7; 7 bases map to TRBD1. The CDR3 covers 15 residues. With 5 bases clipped from V and 9 bases from J, the junction kept 16 bases outside the gene matches. Per the germline V gene, CDR1 is SEHNR and CDR2 is FQNEAQ (reference sequence). DNA of the CDR3: TGTGCCAGCAGCGCCTGGGACAGTCACGGTGGGGGGCAGTACTTC. It specifies CASSAWDSHGGGQYF.

The table lists this clonotype with a few counts. The CDR3: CASSLRGQGGYTEAFF. The CDR3 DNA is TGTGCCAGCAGTTTACGGGGGCAGGGTGGTTACACTGAAGCTTTCTTT. V is TRBV27 and J is TRBJ1-1, with TRBD1 as a possible D gene (6 bases). The V end was cut by 2 bases, the J end by 3 bases, with 16 bases between. The CDR3 loop spans 16 amino acids. Per germline, CDR1 MNHEY and CDR2 SMNVEV (reference sequence).

V gene TRBV20-1 combines with J gene TRBJ1-1; D gene unclear. The CDR3 is made up of 11 amino acids. The germline V gene encodes CDR1 DFQATT and CDR2 SNEGSKA (reference sequence). With 5 bases removed from V and 1 base from J, the gap between germline ends came to 5 bases. The CDR3 reads CSADTNTEAFF. The DNA of the CDR3 is TGCAGTGCTGACACGAACACTGAAGCTTTCTTT.

The chain is built from TRBV15 and TRBJ2-6; D possibly corresponds to TRBD1 (6 bases). Germline V gives CDR1 LNHNV, CDR2 YYDKDF (reference sequence). This CDR3 contains 18 residues. V lost 0 bases to trimming and J lost 3 bases, with 15 bases between them. In DNA, the CDR3 is TGTGCCACCAGCAGAGATATCGTGGGGGCAAGTGGGGCCAACGTCCTGACTTTC. Protein sequence: CATSRDIVGASGANVLTF.

V gene TRBV9 combines with J gene TRBJ1-1; perhaps TRBD1 as D (6 bases). The CDR3 is 11 residues long. V was shortened by 2 bases and J by 11 bases, with 10 bases between the two germline ends. Germline CDR1 SGDLS, CDR2 YYNGEE. CDR3 DNA sequence: TGTGCCAGCAGCGTCGGGACACAGGCTTTCTTT. This gives the protein CASSVGTQAFF.

This chain connects TRBV11-2 to TRBJ1-5, with D possibly matching TRBD1 (6 bases). The V gene's germline CDR1 is SGHAT and CDR2 FQNNGV. CDR3 size: 14 residues. With 5 bases removed from V and 4 bases from J, the gap between germline ends came to 12 bases. CDR3 amino acids: CASSIGTINQPQHF. In nucleotides, the CDR3 is TGTGCCAGCAGCATCGGGACAATAAATCAGCCCCAGCATTTT.

The chain couples TRBV2 to TRBJ2-3; no firm D call. The CDR3 has 14 residues. Germline CDR1 reads SNHLY; CDR2 reads FYNNEI. Trimming removed 11 bases at V and 1 base at J, with 16 bases between. Here the CDR3 reads CAGNQRRGTDTQYF. DNA of the CDR3: TGTGCCGGAAACCAGCGAAGGGGCACAGATACGCAGTATTTT.

V and J are TRBV9 and TRBJ1-1; tentative D call: TRBD1 (5 bases). The CDR3 spans 15 residues. V was shortened by 3 bases and J by 4 bases, with 16 bases between the two germline ends. Germline CDR1 is SGDLS and CDR2 is YYNGEE. The CDR3 DNA reads as TGTGCCAGCAGCGCCCAAGTCGGGGGGGGCACTGAAGCTTTCTTT. This gives the protein CASSAQVGGGTEAFF.

This clonotype was seen repeatedly, ten times or more. J is TRBJ2-1 and V is TRBV4-2; no firm D call. This CDR3 has 16 amino acids. V lost 2 bases and J 5 bases, leaving 16 bases between the germline ends. CDR1 is LGHNA and CDR2 is YNFKEQ in the germline V gene. The CDR3 DNA is TGTGCCAGCAGCCAACAGAGTGGGCTAGATAACAATGAGCAGTTCTTC. Amino acid sequence: CASSQQSGLDNNEQFF.

The J gene is TRBJ2-3, the V gene TRBV10-3, with 7 bases fitting TRBD1. The germline V gene encodes CDR1 ENHRY and CDR2 SYGVKD. V dropped 11 bases and J dropped 0; count of bases not matched to a gene: 5. The CDR3 consists of 13 residues. The CDR3: CAAKGASTDTQYF. In nucleotides, the CDR3 is TGTGCCGCCAAGGGGGCTAGCACAGATACGCAGTATTTT.

This rearrangement joins TRBV6-1 to TRBJ2-2; D might be TRBD2 (6 bases). V lost 3 bases and J 4 bases, leaving 12 bases between the germline ends. This CDR3 region has 15 residues. In germline, CDR1 is MNHNS, CDR2 SASEGT. This CDR3 reads CASSEPSVGTGELFF. The CDR3 DNA reads TGTGCCAGCAGTGAGCCTAGCGTCGGCACCGGGGAGCTGTTTTTT.

The chain joins TRBV5-1 to TRBJ2-2, with TRBD2 matching 9 bases. Germline CDR1 and CDR2: SGHRS and YFSETQ. V lost 1 base and J lost 5; bases outside the gene matches: 6. There are 16 residues in the CDR3. CDR3 region: CASSLSASGTTGELFF. CDR3 coding DNA: TGCGCCAGCAGCTTGTCGGCTAGCGGGACAACCGGGGAGCTGTTTTTT.

The chain employs TRBV29-1 and TRBJ2-7; perhaps TRBD2 as D (7 bases). The CDR3 consists of 15 residues. Germline CDR1 SQVTM, CDR2 ANQGSEA. Trimming removed 4 bases from V and 0 bases from J, with 16 bases in between. The CDR3 protein is CSVGRGGGASYEQYF. The CDR3 bases are TGCAGCGTTGGCAGAGGAGGGGGGGCCTCCTACGAGCAGTACTTC.

This clonotype was picked up a small number of times. The chain combines TRBV7-2 with TRBJ2-1; TRBD2 matches 9 bases. This CDR3 is built from 15 residues. Germline CDR1 reads SGHTA; CDR2 reads FQGNSA. Trimming cost V 6 bases and J 8 bases; bases outside gene matches: 11. CDR3 sequence (DNA): TGTGCCAGCAGATCAATTAAGGGGACTAGCCATGAGCAGTTCTTC. Translating it yields CASRSIKGTSHEQFF.

The genes are TRBV30 and TRBJ2-1; 7 nucleotides line up with TRBD2. The CDR3 has 11 residues. V shed 5 bases, J shed 8 bases, and the junction held 3 bases outside the gene matches. CDR1 GTSNPN and CDR2 SVGIG come from the germline V gene (reference sequence). The CDR3 is CAWAGLDEQFF. The CDR3 nucleotides read TGTGCCTGGGCAGGACTAGATGAGCAGTTCTTC.

The chain recombines TRBV5-1 with TRBJ2-7, with a tentative D call TRBD2 (5 bases). The germline gives CDR1 SGHRS, CDR2 YFSETQ. Trimming stripped 4 bases from V and 6 bases from J, with 14 bases between. The CDR3 length is 13 residues. CDR3 sequence (DNA): TGCGCCAGCAGCCCCGGACTGAGTGGCGAGCAGTACTTC. Translation: CASSPGLSGEQYF.